This paragraph reports one TCR beta chain. This entry is derived from a study of shared clonotypes between healthy human individuals. Looking at the study overall: Donors had three CD4 naive, three CD4 memory, two CD8 naive and one CD8 memory plate apiece.

The CDR3 runs 14 residues. Germline values: CDR1 SGHAT, CDR2 FQNNGV. V shed 5 bases and J 6 bases; nucleotides not matched to a gene: 10. CD8 cells classed as naive were CD45RO-negative and positively selected for CCR7, excluding terminally differentiated effector memory CD45RA+ cells. Produced via immunoSEQ multiplex PCR; TCRdb's table is partial and in-frame only. The data contain hundreds of thousands of clones, roughly 96% of them singletons. The chain has TRBV11-2 and TRBJ2-7, with 7 bases identical to TRBD2. The TCR sequence derives from a woman between 25 and 40 years old in good health. Material for sequencing was naive CD8+ T cells sorted from blood. The CDR3 coding sequence is TGTGCCAGCAGCCTTAAAGGACTAGTTGGCGAGCAGTACTTC. Amino acids: CASSLKGLVGEQYF.